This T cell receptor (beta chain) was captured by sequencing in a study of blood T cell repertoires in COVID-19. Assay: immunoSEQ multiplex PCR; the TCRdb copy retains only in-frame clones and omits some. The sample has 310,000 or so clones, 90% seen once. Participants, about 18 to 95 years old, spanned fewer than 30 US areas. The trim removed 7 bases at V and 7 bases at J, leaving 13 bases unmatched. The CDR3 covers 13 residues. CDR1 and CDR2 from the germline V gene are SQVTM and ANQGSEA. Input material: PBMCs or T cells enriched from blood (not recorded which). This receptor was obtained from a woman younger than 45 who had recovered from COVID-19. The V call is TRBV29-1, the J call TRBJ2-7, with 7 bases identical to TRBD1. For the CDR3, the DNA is TGCAGCGCCGGACAGGCCTCTGGGGGTGAGCAGTACTTC. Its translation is CSAGQASGGEQYF.